The T cell receptor (beta chain) described here comes from a study of blood T cell repertoires in COVID-19. Overall study context: Acute-phase and convalescent COVID-19 samples originated in the United States, Italy and Spain. Nucleic acid was either cDNA or gDNA, and it came from T cells, B-cell-depleted T cells, or PBMCs.

From germline, CDR1 is SQVTM and CDR2 ANQGSEA. V lost 6 bases, J lost 9 bases, and 22 bases lay in between. CDR3 length equals 14 residues. Original methodology: Counts of nucleated cells, estimated from reference gene primer amplification, were obtained. TCRdb's table, derived via immunoSEQ multiplex PCR, lists solely in-frame clones and lacks some. The V and J calls and the clone size are those of that table, but D and trimming were determined from the DNA. This table has approximately 150,000 clones, roughly 80% appearing once. The chain combines TRBV29-1 with TRBJ2-3; perhaps TRBD2 as D (6 bases). This TCR came from a woman aged 80 or over with acute or convalescent COVID-19. The sequenced sample consisted of peripheral blood. The CDR3 DNA sequence: TGCAGCGTCTCAGGATTTCGGGACTCCAAGACGCAGTATTTT. Its protein is CSVSGFRDSKTQYF.